The clone carrying this TCR beta chain was seen a single time. A read error is possible here, since a much larger clone lies one base away. V was clipped by 2 bases and J by 2 bases, with 6 bases between them. From germline, CDR1 is ENHRY and CDR2 SYGVKD. The CDR3 consists of 14 residues. The data belong to a study of tumor and adjacent non-tumor tissue in lung cancer. No cell sorting was done before RNA was extracted from the tissue. Distant lung tissue was collected more than 3 cm away from the tumor edge. The library came from three nested PCR rounds adapted from ARM-PCR protocols. One entry per CDR3 protein, called by TCRdb with MiXCR from the multiplex PCR reads. Counted here are approximately 100,000 distinct CDR3 sequences, roughly two thirds occurring once; the ten biggest clones make up roughly a fifth.

V and J are TRBV10-3 and TRBJ2-2, with D hard to call. Sequenced input: distant non-tumor lung tissue. This TCR came from a young man with non-small cell lung cancer. CDR3: CAISERGNTGELFF. CDR3 bases: TGTGCCATCAGTGAGCGTGGAAACACCGGGGAGCTGTTTTTT.